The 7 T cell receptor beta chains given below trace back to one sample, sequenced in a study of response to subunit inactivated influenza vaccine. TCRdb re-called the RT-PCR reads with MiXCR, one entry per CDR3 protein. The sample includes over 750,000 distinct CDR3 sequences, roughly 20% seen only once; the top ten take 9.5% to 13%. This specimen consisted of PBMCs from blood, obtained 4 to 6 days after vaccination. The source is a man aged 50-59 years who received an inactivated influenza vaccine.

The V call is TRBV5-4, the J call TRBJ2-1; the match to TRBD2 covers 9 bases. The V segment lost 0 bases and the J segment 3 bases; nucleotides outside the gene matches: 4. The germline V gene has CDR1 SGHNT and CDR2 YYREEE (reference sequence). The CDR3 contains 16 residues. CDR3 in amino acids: CASSLGAGGYYNEQFF. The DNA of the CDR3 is TGTGCCAGCAGCTTGGGAGCGGGGGGTTACTACAATGAGCAGTTCTTC.

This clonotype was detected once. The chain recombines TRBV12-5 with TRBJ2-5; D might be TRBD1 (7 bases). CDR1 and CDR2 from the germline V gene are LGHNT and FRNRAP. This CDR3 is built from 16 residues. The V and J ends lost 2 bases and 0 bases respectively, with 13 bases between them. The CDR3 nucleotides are TGTGCTAGTGGTTTGTGGAGGGGGCGCGACCAAGAGACCCAGTACTTC. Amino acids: CASGLWRGRDQETQYF.

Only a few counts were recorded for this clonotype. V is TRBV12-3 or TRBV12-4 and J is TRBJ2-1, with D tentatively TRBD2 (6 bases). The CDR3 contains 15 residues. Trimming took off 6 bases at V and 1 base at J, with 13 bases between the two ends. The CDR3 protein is CASRIAEGSYNEQFF. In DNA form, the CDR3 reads TGTGCCAGCAGAATAGCGGAGGGGTCCTACAATGAGCAGTTCTTC.

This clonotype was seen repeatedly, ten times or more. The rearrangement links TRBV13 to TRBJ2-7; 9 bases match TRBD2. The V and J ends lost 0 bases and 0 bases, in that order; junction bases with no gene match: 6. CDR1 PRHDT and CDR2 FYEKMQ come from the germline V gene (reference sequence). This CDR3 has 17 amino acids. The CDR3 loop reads CASSLGRAGGSSYEQYF. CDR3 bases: TGTGCCAGCAGCTTAGGCCGTGCGGGGGGGAGCTCCTACGAGCAGTACTTC.

The CDR3: CASSHRQGGGYTF. The DNA for the CDR3 is TGTGCCAGCAGCCATAGACAGGGGGGTGGCTACACCTTC. The V and J genes are TRBV7-6 and TRBJ1-2, with TRBD1 matching 9 bases. Germline CDR1 reads SGHVS; CDR2 reads FNYEAQ. J lost 7 bases, V lost 5 bases, and 5 bases had no gene match. CDR3 size: 13 residues. Combining the CDR3 with reference TRBV7-6 and TRBJ1-2 gives the whole variable domain GAGVSQSPRYKVTKRGQDVALRCDPISGHVSLYWYRQALGQGPEFLTYFNYEAQQDKSGLPNDRFSAERPEGSISTLTIQRTEQRDSAMYRCASSHRQGGGYTFGSGTRLTVV.

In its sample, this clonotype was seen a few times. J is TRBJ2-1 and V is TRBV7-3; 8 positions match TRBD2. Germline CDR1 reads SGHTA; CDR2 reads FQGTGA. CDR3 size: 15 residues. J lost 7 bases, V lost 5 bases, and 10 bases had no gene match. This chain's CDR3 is CASSPSGRWSNEQFF. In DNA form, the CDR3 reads TGTGCCAGCAGCCCGAGCGGGAGATGGAGTAATGAGCAGTTCTTC. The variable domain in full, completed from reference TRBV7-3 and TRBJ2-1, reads GAGVSQTPSNKVTEKGKYVELRCDPISGHTALYWYRQSLGQGPEFLIYFQGTGAADDSGLPNDRFFAVRPEGSVSTLKIQRTERGDSAVYLCASSPSGRWSNEQFFGPGTRLTVL.

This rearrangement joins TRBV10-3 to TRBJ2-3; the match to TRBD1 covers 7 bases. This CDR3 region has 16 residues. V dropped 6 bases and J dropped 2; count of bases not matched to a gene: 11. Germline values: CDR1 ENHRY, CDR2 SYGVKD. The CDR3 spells CAISPRGQTNTDTQYF. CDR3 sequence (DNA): TGTGCCATCAGCCCCCGGGGACAGACAAACACAGATACGCAGTATTTT.